This T cell receptor (beta chain) was identified during a study of cytomegalovirus exposure and HLA in healthy donors. Overall study: A prior study identified 110 million or so unique TCR beta sequences from 180 million or so T cells. The study, taken as a whole, reports: Common viral pathogens were later found to be apparently linked to several of the most significant clusters.

This CDR3 region has 15 residues. CDR1 is SGHDT, CDR2 YYEEEE, per germline. The V end lost 7 bases, the J end lost 2 bases, and 16 bases lay between the germline ends. This clone has a single count. The antigen remains undetermined. Use of 60 Vbeta and 13 Jbeta primers characterized the PCR. The repertoire was sequenced with immunoSEQ multiplex PCR; TCRdb's copy has only in-frame clones and lacks some. The data show about 130,000 clones, 74% seen once. This TCR came from a woman aged 45-65 years in good health and CMV-seropositive. J is TRBJ1-3 and V is TRBV5-6; D unresolved. The sample consisted of PBMCs. The CDR3 spells CASQKDPRAGNTIYF. The CDR3 DNA is TGTGCCAGCCAGAAAGACCCCCGGGCTGGAAACACCATATATTTT.